These 14 T cell receptor beta chains were all obtained from the same sample, sequenced in a study of OX40 agonist ivuxolimab in advanced cancers. Profiling relied on immunoSEQ multiplex PCR, and the TCRdb table lists in-frame clones only, not all of them. The data contain 75,000 to 100,000 clones, roughly nine tenths of them seen just once; the ten biggest clones take up approximately 0.32%. This specimen was CD4+ or CD8+ T cells sorted from blood, taken in a trial of the OX40 agonist ivuxolimab. Source of these receptors: an adult with an advanced solid tumor such as melanoma, head and neck, liver or kidney cancer.

The chain's CDR3 is CATSRNRGFDQETQYF. CDR3 in DNA: TGTGCCACCAGCAGGAACAGGGGATTCGACCAAGAGACCCAGTACTTC. V is TRBV15 and J is TRBJ2-5, with TRBD1 identical over 7 bases. Per germline, CDR1 LNHNV and CDR2 YYDKDF (reference sequence). The CDR3 totals 16 residues. J was trimmed by 0 bases and V by 3 bases; bases with no gene match: 7.

V is TRBV7-2 and J is TRBJ2-1; no reliable D call. CDR1 SGHTA and CDR2 FQGNSA come from the germline V gene. CDR3 length: 15 residues. V lost 9 bases, J lost 2 bases, and 17 bases lay in between. CDR3: CASALESQPYNEQFF. In nucleotides, the CDR3 is TGTGCCAGTGCGCTGGAGAGTCAACCCTACAATGAGCAGTTCTTC.

This clone was seen a single time. The chain is built from TRBV7-9 and TRBJ1-6; tentative D call: TRBD1 (5 bases). Germline CDR1 SEHNR, CDR2 FQNEAQ (reference sequence). This CDR3 comprises 15 residues. The ends were cut back, 5 bases at V and 5 bases at J, with 13 bases in the middle. CDR3 bases: TGTGCCAGCAGCCCGGGTGGGGGAGATAATTCACCCCTCCACTTT. It encodes CASSPGGGDNSPLHF.

The V gene is TRBV7-3, the J gene TRBJ1-5; D is uncertain. This CDR3 spans 15 amino acids. Between the trimmed V and J ends, which lost 2 bases and 2 bases, there was a span of 10 bases. Germline V lookup: CDR1 SGHTA, CDR2 FQGTGA. For the CDR3, the DNA is TGTGCCAGCAGCTTAGGGCAGATTGGCAATCAGCCCCAGCATTTT. This gives the protein CASSLGQIGNQPQHF.

This clone was seen just once. This rearrangement joins TRBV5-4 to TRBJ1-1; D remains unclear. V gave up 4 bases and J gave up 3 bases, with 10 bases separating them. CDR1 is SGHNT, CDR2 YYREEE, per germline (reference sequence). CDR3 length: 13 amino acids. CDR3 nucleotide sequence: TGTGCCAGCAGCCAAAGACGGGACACTGAAGCTTTCTTT. It codes for CASSQRRDTEAFF.

This chain links TRBV18 with TRBJ1-4; no definite D call. Germline assignment: CDR1 KGHSH and CDR2 LQKENI. Trimming removed 6 bases at V and 8 bases at J, with 7 bases between. CDR3 length: 11 residues. The CDR3 nucleotides are TGTGCCAGCTCCTCGGGGGAAAAACTGTTTTTT. It translates to CASSSGEKLFF.

This clone was observed once. The chain carries TRBV10-1 and TRBJ2-2; D may be TRBD2 (6 bases). The CDR3 covers 14 residues. Germline V gene lookup returns CDR1 WNHNN and CDR2 SYGVQD (reference sequence). Trimming left V 6 bases short and J 0 bases short, with 8 bases between. CDR3 DNA sequence: TGCGCCAGCAGGCGGGAACCGAACACCGGGGAGCTGTTTTTT. Encoded protein: CASRREPNTGELFF.

The rearrangement links TRBV25-1 to TRBJ2-1; maybe TRBD2 (7 bases). The V end was cut by 6 bases, the J end by 0 bases, with 9 bases between. The CDR3 has 14 amino acids. CDR1 MGHDK and CDR2 SYGVNS come from the germline V gene. CDR3 bases: TGTGCCAGCAGAGGGGGGGGCTCCTACAATGAGCAGTTCTTC. Amino acids: CASRGGGSYNEQFF.

The rearrangement links TRBV19 to TRBJ1-5; 11 bases are shared with TRBD1. The CDR3 contains 15 residues. Germline assignment: CDR1 LNHDA and CDR2 SQIVND (reference sequence). V gave up 6 bases and J gave up 4 bases; unmatched junction bases: 5. DNA for the CDR3: TGTGCCAGTAGCACGGACAGGGGGCGAAATCAGCCCCAGCATTTT. Protein product: CASSTDRGRNQPQHF.

The chain is built from TRBV7-2 and TRBJ2-3; no reliable D call. CDR3 length: 15 residues. The germline V gene has CDR1 SGHTA and CDR2 FQGNSA. Trimming pared 0 bases from V and 3 bases from J, leaving 10 bases between. The chain's CDR3 is CASSLAGMGTDTQYF. CDR3 nucleotide sequence: TGTGCCAGCAGCTTAGCGGGAATGGGTACAGATACGCAGTATTTT.

V usage is TRBV27 and J usage is TRBJ2-1, with 7 bases that match TRBD2. With 6 bases clipped from V and 12 bases from J, the junction kept 11 bases outside the gene matches. The CDR3 extends over 13 amino acids. Germline V CDR1 and CDR2: MNHEY, SMNVEV (reference sequence). DNA of the CDR3: TGTGCCAGCAGCCGCCCCGGGGGGTCACCGCAGTTCTTC. It is translated as CASSRPGGSPQFF.

This clone appeared a single time. The chain employs TRBV19 and TRBJ2-1; D possibly corresponds to TRBD2 (6 bases). The CDR3 covers 15 residues. CDR1 and CDR2 (germline): LNHDA, SQIVND (reference sequence). Trimming took off 8 bases at V and 4 bases at J, with 18 bases between the two ends. DNA of the CDR3: TGTGCCAGTTCTTTAACTAGGGACTCTTACAATGAGCAGTTCTTC. It encodes CASSLTRDSYNEQFF.

This chain uses TRBV5-1 with TRBJ1-1; D is possibly TRBD1 (6 bases). CDR1 SGHRS and CDR2 YFSETQ come from the germline V gene. The CDR3 loop spans 12 amino acids. V was clipped by 5 bases and J by 1 base, with 6 bases between them. CDR3 coding DNA: TGCGCCAGCAGGGGACAGAACACTGAAGCTTTCTTT. The encoded protein is CASRGQNTEAFF. Based on the CDR3 plus reference TRBV5-1 and TRBJ1-1, the full variable domain is KAGVTQTPRYLIKTRGQQVTLSCSPISGHRSVSWYQQTPGQGLQFLFEYFSETQRNKGNFPGRFSGRQFSNSRSEMNVSTLELGDSALYLCASRGQNTEAFFGQGTRLTVV.

V usage is TRBV18 and J usage is TRBJ2-4; D is uncertain. This CDR3 comprises 19 residues. The V gene lost 3 bases and the J gene lost 0 bases, with 21 bases spanning the gap. Germline V gives CDR1 KGHSH, CDR2 LQKENI. CDR3: CASSPLSRRIKEAKNIQYF. Here the CDR3 DNA reads TGTGCCAGCTCACCTCTCTCCCGACGGATCAAGGAAGCCAAAAACATTCAGTACTTC.